Below are 7 T cell receptor beta chains sequenced from a single sample in a study of beta chain features in type 1 diabetes. All of the isolated RNA was reverse transcribed, so expressed TCRB transcripts were sequenced. TCRdb keeps only in-frame clones here, not all; method: immunoSEQ multiplex PCR. The data contain 140,000 to 150,000 clones, roughly 48% of them singletons. What was sequenced was Tregs from blood. Every receptor here comes from a man aged 18 to 30 in good health.

The rearrangement links TRBV6-1 to TRBJ2-2; 9 nucleotides match TRBD2. With V trimmed by 10 bases and J by 6 bases, 9 bases remained unmatched. Germline CDR1 MNHNS, CDR2 SASEGT. The CDR3 runs to 14 residues. CDR3 sequence (DNA): TGTGCCATCCTGCGGGAGGGCGCGGCCGGGGAGCTGTTTTTT. As protein: CAILREGAAGELFF.

The genes are TRBV5-1 and TRBJ2-1; D is perhaps TRBD2 (6 bases). V was pared by 0 bases and J by 1 base, with 11 bases between. Germline V lookup: CDR1 SGHRS, CDR2 YFSETQ. The CDR3 consists of 16 residues. Written as DNA, the CDR3 is TGCGCCAGCAGCTTGGCCGTAGCGGTGTCCTACAATGAGCAGTTCTTC. Residues: CASSLAVAVSYNEQFF.

The chain carries TRBV27 and TRBJ2-1; 8 positions match TRBD2. CDR3 length: 17 residues. Trimming removed 1 base from V and 2 bases from J; junction bases left unmatched: 7. Germline V lookup: CDR1 MNHEY, CDR2 SMNVEV (reference sequence). CDR3 protein: CASSLYGGSGAYNEQFF. CDR3 DNA: TGTGCCAGCAGTTTATACGGGGGTAGCGGGGCCTACAATGAGCAGTTCTTC.

This rearrangement joins TRBV18 to TRBJ2-7; D not certain. The CDR3 is made up of 12 amino acids. Deletions cut 4 bases from V and 4 bases from J, with 8 bases between. The germline V gene encodes CDR1 KGHSH and CDR2 LQKENI. The chain's CDR3 is CASSRGGYEQYF. The CDR3 nucleotides read TGTGCCAGCTCACGCGGCGGTTACGAGCAGTACTTC.

The chain has TRBV6-1 and TRBJ2-5; TRBD1 matches at 7 bases. The CDR3 loop spans 14 amino acids. The junction had 7 bases not matched to a gene; V was cut back by 5 bases and J by 4 bases. Germline CDR1 is MNHNS and CDR2 is SASEGT. CDR3 nucleotides: TGTGCCAGCAGTACCCGACAGGGAAGAGAGACCCAGTACTTC. Translating gives CASSTRQGRETQYF.

The chain couples TRBV7-2 to TRBJ1-3; possible D gene TRBD1, 5 bases. CDR1 SGHTA and CDR2 FQGNSA come from the germline V gene. Deletions cut 7 bases from V and 6 bases from J, with 16 bases between. The CDR3 length is 14 residues. The chain's CDR3 is CASTPRGILNTIYF. The DNA for the CDR3 is TGTGCCAGCACCCCCCGGGGGATCCTAAACACCATATATTTT.

The gene calls are TRBV6-4 and TRBJ1-6; D is unclear. This CDR3 is built from 14 residues. V was shortened by 7 bases and J by 7 bases, with 14 bases between the two germline ends. Germline CDR1 MRHNA, CDR2 SNTAGT. The chain's CDR3 is CASMPFTRNSPLHF. The CDR3 DNA is TGTGCCAGCATGCCTTTCACAAGAAATTCACCCCTCCACTTT.